A selection of T cell receptor beta chains follows, all from one sample in a study of cytomegalovirus exposure and HLA in healthy donors. The repertoire was sequenced with immunoSEQ multiplex PCR; TCRdb's copy has only in-frame clones and lacks some. Here the sample spans some 180,000 clones, over 65% being singletons. Input material: PBMCs. The receptors originated from a woman in her sixties in good health and CMV-seropositive. The CDR3 runs from the conserved cysteine through the conserved F or W. Each record gives: clone size, J gene, D gene, V gene, CDR3 protein, CDR3 DNA. A D gene is named only where the DNA matches it firmly. A clone size is listed for some rows: how often the clone was seen (once, few, many), or a class if it is expanded.

.,TRBJ2-3,.,TRBV6-5,CASSLLGTGTDTQYF,TGTGCCAGCAGCCTCCTGGGGACTGGTACAGATACGCAGTATTTT
.,TRBJ1-2,TRBD1,TRBV2,CASREGANGYTF,TGTGCCAGCAGGGAGGGGGCAAATGGCTACACCTTC
.,TRBJ2-1,TRBD2,TRBV5-6,CASSNGLAGGLNEQFF,TGTGCCAGCAGCAACGGACTAGCGGGGGGACTGAATGAGCAGTTCTTC
.,TRBJ2-1,TRBD2,TRBV6-4,CASSDSGGAFNEQFF,TGTGCCAGCAGTGATAGCGGGGGGGCCTTCAATGAGCAGTTCTTC
few,TRBJ1-3,.,TRBV13,CASKRQRSGNTIYF,TGTGCCAGCAAGCGACAGCGCTCTGGAAACACCATATATTTT
.,TRBJ2-1,.,TRBV6-4,CASSRGWGDEQFF,TGTGCCAGCAGCCGGGGATGGGGGGATGAGCAGTTCTTC
.,TRBJ2-3,TRBD2,TRBV7-2,CASSLLGKSGGADTQYF,TGTGCCAGCAGCTTACTGGGAAAGAGCGGGGGGGCAGATACGCAGTATTTT
.,TRBJ1-6,.,TRBV5-1,CASSPGGGYNSPLHF,TGCGCCAGCAGCCCTGGCGGGGGTTATAATTCACCCCTCCACTTT
.,TRBJ2-5,.,TRBV19,CATSRGTQETQYF,TGTGCCACCTCTAGGGGGACGCAAGAGACCCAGTACTTC
once,TRBJ2-1,TRBD1,TRBV7-3,CASSLAGTGSREQFF,TGTGCCAGCAGCTTAGCCGGGACAGGGAGTCGGGAGCAGTTCTTC
.,TRBJ2-6,.,TRBV18,CASSSRASSGANGLTF,TGTGCCAGCTCATCCCGGGCCAGCTCTGGGGCCAACGGCCTGACTTTC
.,TRBJ1-5,.,TRBV7-2,CASSLIARYSNQPQHF,TGTGCCAGCAGCTTAATTGCCAGGTATAGCAATCAGCCCCAGCATTTT
once,TRBJ1-2,.,TRBV27,CASRTTGWGAGYTF,TGTGCCAGCAGAACTACAGGGTGGGGAGCTGGCTACACCTTC
.,TRBJ1-1,TRBD1,TRBV15,CATTRGYRGESTEAFF,TGTGCCACCACCAGGGGATACAGGGGGGAATCTACTGAAGCTTTCTTT
.,TRBJ2-7,.,TRBV7-2,CASSLTRTHYEQYF,TGTGCCAGCAGCTTAACTCGGACACACTACGAGCAGTACTTC
.,TRBJ2-7,TRBD1,TRBV27,CASSAHGQGSWEQYF,TGTGCCAGCAGTGCCCACGGACAGGGGTCCTGGGAGCAGTACTTC
.,TRBJ2-2,.,TRBV6-5,CASSYGQGNTGELFF,TGTGCCAGCAGTTACGGGCAGGGGAACACCGGGGAGCTGTTTTTT
.,TRBJ2-5,.,TRBV9,CASSAGLGSQETQYF,TGTGCCAGCAGCGCGGGACTGGGAAGCCAAGAGACCCAGTACTTC
.,TRBJ2-6,.,TRBV5-1,CASSVSGTLGANGLTF,TGCGCCAGCAGTGTAAGCGGGACTCTGGGGGCCAACGGCCTGACTTTC
.,TRBJ2-7,TRBD1,TRBV5-5,CASSPGADRGMNEQYF,TGTGCCAGCAGCCCGGGGGCTGACAGGGGGATGAACGAGCAGTACTTC
.,TRBJ1-2,.,TRBV6-5,CASTNGGPGRDGYTF,TGTGCCAGCACCAACGGGGGCCCAGGGAGGGATGGCTACACCTTC
.,TRBJ2-5,.,TRBV27,CASGPPGLETQYF,TGTGCCAGCGGGCCACCAGGGTTGGAGACCCAGTACTTC
.,TRBJ2-1,.,TRBV6-5,CASRGGASNEQFF,TGTGCCAGCAGGGGGGGGGCCTCCAATGAGCAGTTCTTC
.,TRBJ1-3,.,TRBV7-9,CASSIQGRNTIYF,TGTGCCAGCAGCATACAGGGACGCAACACCATATATTTT
.,TRBJ2-3,.,TRBV9,CASSFDPGVAFGDDTQYF,TGTGCCAGCAGCTTCGACCCAGGGGTAGCCTTCGGGGATGATACGCAGTATTTT
.,TRBJ2-7,.,TRBV6-5,CASSYSGHRVAYEQYF,TGTGCCAGCAGTTACTCGGGGCATAGAGTCGCCTACGAGCAGTACTTC
.,TRBJ2-5,TRBD1,TRBV28,CASNNRGRGETQYF,TGTGCCAGCAACAACAGGGGGCGCGGAGAGACCCAGTACTTC
.,TRBJ1-1,.,TRBV15,CATSRDIQQAGAEAFF,TGTGCCACCAGCAGAGATATTCAGCAGGCAGGGGCTGAAGCTTTCTTT
.,TRBJ2-7,.,TRBV18,CASSPPSSDEQYF,TGTGCCAGCTCACCACCTTCTAGCGACGAGCAGTACTTC
.,TRBJ1-1,.,TRBV19,CASTYSWNTEAFF,TGTGCCAGTACGTACAGTTGGAACACTGAAGCTTTCTTT
.,TRBJ1-2,TRBD1,TRBV28,CASSRDRGYGYTF,TGTGCCAGCAGCCGTGACAGGGGTTACGGCTACACCTTC
.,TRBJ1-3,.,TRBV6-5,CASSYSSHLSGNTIYF,TGTGCCAGCAGTTACTCCTCTCACTTATCTGGAAACACCATATATTTT
.,TRBJ2-3,.,TRBV11-2,CASSLEGGTDTQYF,TGTGCCAGCAGCTTAGAAGGGGGCACAGATACGCAGTATTTT
.,TRBJ1-1,TRBD1,TRBV30,CAWSPRGTGRLPAFF,TGTGCCTGGAGTCCCCGGGGGACAGGTCGTCTTCCAGCTTTCTTT
.,TRBJ2-1,.,TRBV6-1,CASPRHGSLDNEQFF,TGTGCCAGCCCTCGGCACGGGTCCCTTGACAATGAGCAGTTCTTC
.,TRBJ2-3,TRBD2,TRBV28,CASSTVTGTSVPDTQYF,TGTGCCAGCAGCACCGTGACCGGGACTAGCGTTCCAGATACGCAGTATTTT
few,TRBJ1-3,TRBD1,TRBV30,CAWSNRGLVSGNTIYF,TGTGCCTGGAGTAACAGGGGGCTCGTATCTGGAAACACCATATATTTT